This record covers a single T cell receptor beta chain. The authors ran a second PCR of 7 to 11 cycles using a sample-barcoded 5' primer and a J-beta primer mix. Each CDR3 protein is one row after TCRdb ran MiXCR on the 5' RACE reads. The sample consists of 710,000 or so distinct CDR3 sequences, about 24% of them appearing once. The data were taken from a study of blood T cells in healthy people across ages. Donors ranged from roughly 6 to 100 years old and were healthy Caucasians in Russia. V dropped 4 bases and J dropped 2 bases, with 12 bases sitting between them. The CDR3 extends over 14 amino acids. Germline loops: CDR1 SEHNR, CDR2 FQNEAQ (reference sequence).

The chain carries TRBV7-9 and TRBJ2-7; maybe TRBD1 (5 bases). The TCR originated in a man aged 65 to 79 in good health. Sequenced: blood. CDR3 bases: TGTGCCAGCAGCTCCAGGGTCGGCACCTACGAGCAGTACTTC. Its protein is CASSSRVGTYEQYF.